This TCR beta chain was obtained from a study of identical twins. This clonotype has a single count. Its target is unknown. Mismatch with germline at one junction end may stem from a read error. Findings and limits, study-wide: Conclusions rested on cross-sectional statistics rather than following the same donors. Reduced insertions were recorded for abundant cord blood beta clonotypes, with no such pattern in memory repertoires.

Each donor (without exception) was a healthy Caucasian. A universal primer site was incorporated via template switching, and the cDNA contained unique molecular identifiers. TCRdb analysed the 5' RACE reads with MiXCR anew, one entry per CDR3 protein. The sample lists 1.5 million to 2 million distinct CDR3 sequences, around a third seen once, with 0.25% to 0.3% in the top ten. This CDR3 comprises 13 residues. Germline V CDR1 and CDR2: MGHDK, SYGVNS. Sequenced material: cord blood. The source is a newborn girl in good health. The chain joins TRBV25-1 to TRBJ1-2; D is uncertain. In DNA, the CDR3 is TGTGCCAGCGGTGAAGGGTTCCCCTATGGCTACACCTTC. Its translation is CASGEGFPYGYTF.